This TCR beta chain was profiled in a study of blood T cell repertoires in COVID-19. Study information: Sites in the United States, Italy and Spain provided acute and convalescent COVID-19 samples. PBMCs, B-cell-depleted T cells, or T cells provided the cDNA or gDNA that made up the material.

In the original analysis: How many nucleated cells were present was estimated from reference gene primer amplification. Clones were sequenced by immunoSEQ multiplex PCR, and TCRdb holds only the in-frame ones, with some missing. V and J calls and clone size come straight from that table; D and trimming were deduced from the DNA. The table has roughly 150,000 clones, roughly nine tenths seen once. The CDR3 runs to 18 residues. V lost 2 bases and J lost 7; bases outside the gene matches: 14. The germline V gene encodes CDR1 MNHEY and CDR2 SVGEGT. The chain has TRBV6-2 or TRBV6-3 and TRBJ2-1; 10 bases fit TRBD2. This TCR came from a woman in her 70s with acute or convalescent COVID-19. Sequencing was done on a sample of peripheral blood. For the CDR3, the DNA is TGTGCCAGCAGTTACGGGCCCGGGCGGCTAGCGGGAGTTAATGAGCAGTTCTTC. Translating gives CASSYGPGRLAGVNEQFF.